This is a list of T cell receptor beta chains from one sample in a study of blood T cell repertoires in COVID-19. The protocol was immunoSEQ multiplex PCR, while the TCRdb copy is restricted to in-frame clones and leaves out a portion. Altogether just under 65,000 clones are present, more than 75% being singletons, with the ten largest covering approximately 14%. Sequencing was done on a sample of peripheral blood. The receptors derive from a man between 60 and 75 years old with COVID-19, enrolled during active disease. Both conserved end residues are part of each CDR3. D genes are given only for firm matches. A row's size may be missing; if present it is once, few, many or a size class.

j_gene: TRBJ1-2; abundance: once; v_gene: TRBV5-1; d_gene: TRBD1; CDR3aa: CASSGTVSGYGYTF; CDR3nt: TGCGCCAGCAGCGGGACAGTTTCAGGATATGGCTACACCTTC
j_gene: TRBJ1-4; abundance: NA; v_gene: TRBV7-6; d_gene: TRBD1; CDR3aa: CASSLRPGQGFEKLFF; CDR3nt: TGTGCCAGCAGCTTACGGCCGGGACAGGGGTTCGAAAAACTGTTTTTT
j_gene: TRBJ2-5; abundance: NA; v_gene: TRBV5-1; d_gene: TRBD1; CDR3aa: CASSLEGQEETQYF; CDR3nt: TGCGCCAGCAGCTTGGAGGGACAGGAAGAGACCCAGTACTTC
j_gene: TRBJ2-2; abundance: NA; v_gene: TRBV5-1; d_gene: TRBD1; CDR3aa: CASSLGQGARSTGELFF; CDR3nt: TGCGCCAGCAGCTTGGGACAGGGGGCGCGTTCCACCGGGGAGCTGTTTTTT
j_gene: TRBJ2-7; abundance: NA; v_gene: TRBV6-5; d_gene: NA; CDR3aa: CASRSTYRASYEQYF; CDR3nt: TGTGCCAGCAGGTCAACCTACAGGGCGTCCTACGAGCAGTACTTC
j_gene: TRBJ2-3; abundance: once; v_gene: TRBV24-1; d_gene: NA; CDR3aa: CATSDLIGSGTTRTDTQYF; CDR3nt: TGTGCCACCAGTGATTTGATCGGGAGCGGCACCACTCGCACAGATACGCAGTATTTT
j_gene: TRBJ2-2; abundance: NA; v_gene: TRBV9; d_gene: TRBD2; CDR3aa: CASSGPSGGFTGELFF; CDR3nt: TGTGCCAGCAGCGGCCCTAGCGGGGGGTTCACCGGGGAGCTGTTTTTT
j_gene: TRBJ2-7; abundance: NA; v_gene: TRBV19; d_gene: TRBD2; CDR3aa: CASGKRGEQYF; CDR3nt: TGTGCCAGTGGAAAGCGGGGAGAGCAGTACTTC
j_gene: TRBJ1-4; abundance: NA; v_gene: TRBV20-1; d_gene: TRBD1; CDR3aa: CSASPTGFNEKLFF; CDR3nt: TGCAGTGCTAGTCCGACAGGGTTTAATGAAAAACTGTTTTTT
j_gene: TRBJ1-4; abundance: once; v_gene: TRBV9; d_gene: NA; CDR3aa: CASSPRHVSNEKLFF; CDR3nt: TGTGCCAGCAGCCCACGACACGTCAGTAATGAAAAACTGTTTTTT
j_gene: TRBJ1-5; abundance: once; v_gene: TRBV28; d_gene: TRBD1; CDR3aa: CASSLTGTGDQPQHF; CDR3nt: TGTGCCAGCAGTTTGACTGGGACAGGGGATCAGCCCCAGCATTTT
j_gene: TRBJ2-1; abundance: few; v_gene: TRBV10-2; d_gene: NA; CDR3aa: CASRSSLSDNEQFF; CDR3nt: TGCGCCAGCAGGAGTTCACTCTCCGACAATGAGCAGTTCTTC
j_gene: TRBJ2-7; abundance: few; v_gene: TRBV27; d_gene: NA; CDR3aa: CASPKGRAVQCYEQYF; CDR3nt: TGTGCCAGCCCCAAGGGCAGGGCGGTTCAGTGTTACGAGCAGTACTTC
j_gene: TRBJ1-5; abundance: NA; v_gene: TRBV6-6; d_gene: NA; CDR3aa: CASSYVGLRAQHF; CDR3nt: TGTGCCAGCAGTTACGTGGGGCTCAGGGCCCAGCATTTT
j_gene: TRBJ1-2; abundance: few; v_gene: TRBV2; d_gene: TRBD1; CDR3aa: CASSTGGYGYTF; CDR3nt: TGTGCCAGCAGTACAGGGGGCTATGGCTACACCTTC
j_gene: TRBJ2-1; abundance: NA; v_gene: TRBV7-9; d_gene: TRBD2; CDR3aa: CASSPPSGNPQFF; CDR3nt: TGTGCCAGCAGCCCCCCTAGCGGCAATCCGCAGTTCTTC
j_gene: TRBJ2-1; abundance: few; v_gene: TRBV11-2; d_gene: NA; CDR3aa: CASSPFSYNEQFF; CDR3nt: TGTGCCAGCAGCCCCTTCTCCTACAATGAGCAGTTCTTC
j_gene: TRBJ2-3; abundance: NA; v_gene: TRBV5-1; d_gene: NA; CDR3aa: CASTHSGANTDTQYF; CDR3nt: TGCGCCAGCACCCATAGCGGAGCTAACACAGATACGCAGTATTTT
j_gene: TRBJ1-6; abundance: NA; v_gene: TRBV10-3; d_gene: NA; CDR3aa: CAIAGDQDSPLHF; CDR3nt: TGTGCCATCGCGGGGGATCAGGATTCACCCCTCCACTTT
j_gene: TRBJ1-5; abundance: NA; v_gene: TRBV30; d_gene: NA; CDR3aa: CAWSEEGDQPQHF; CDR3nt: TGTGCCTGGAGTGAAGAGGGTGATCAGCCCCAGCATTTT
j_gene: TRBJ2-4; abundance: NA; v_gene: TRBV4-1; d_gene: NA; CDR3aa: CASSQETVAGDIQYF; CDR3nt: TGCGCCAGCAGCCAAGAGACAGTGGCCGGAGACATTCAGTACTTC
j_gene: TRBJ1-6; abundance: NA; v_gene: TRBV5-6; d_gene: TRBD1; CDR3aa: CASSSGQLVWPPLHF; CDR3nt: TGTGCCAGCAGCTCGGGACAGCTTGTCTGGCCACCCCTCCACTTT
j_gene: TRBJ1-2; abundance: once; v_gene: TRBV30; d_gene: NA; CDR3aa: CAWDPLGRETYGYTF; CDR3nt: TGTGCCTGGGACCCCCTTGGCAGGGAAACTTATGGCTACACCTTC
j_gene: TRBJ2-1; abundance: NA; v_gene: TRBV5-1; d_gene: TRBD2; CDR3aa: CASKGGGYYNEQFF; CDR3nt: TGCGCCAGCAAAGGCGGGGGGTATTACAATGAGCAGTTCTTC
j_gene: TRBJ1-1; abundance: once; v_gene: TRBV19; d_gene: NA; CDR3aa: CASRVLGAANTEAFF; CDR3nt: TGTGCCAGTCGAGTTCTAGGGGCAGCTAACACTGAAGCTTTCTTT
j_gene: TRBJ1-2; abundance: NA; v_gene: TRBV5-1; d_gene: NA; CDR3aa: CASSQTVIYGYTF; CDR3nt: TGCGCCAGCAGCCAGACAGTAATTTATGGCTACACCTTC
j_gene: TRBJ2-5; abundance: NA; v_gene: TRBV24-1; d_gene: NA; CDR3aa: CATSFAQGERETQYF; CDR3nt: TGTGCCACCAGTTTCGCACAGGGAGAAAGGGAGACCCAGTACTTC
j_gene: TRBJ2-1; abundance: NA; v_gene: TRBV6-6; d_gene: TRBD2; CDR3aa: CASSPSLAGALSYNEQFF; CDR3nt: TGTGCCAGCAGTCCCAGTCTAGCGGGGGCTCTCTCCTACAATGAGCAGTTCTTC
j_gene: TRBJ1-4; abundance: once; v_gene: TRBV6-1; d_gene: NA; CDR3aa: CASSEQGNEKLFF; CDR3nt: TGTGCCAGCAGTGAACAGGGGAATGAAAAACTGTTTTTT
j_gene: TRBJ2-7; abundance: NA; v_gene: TRBV15; d_gene: NA; CDR3aa: CATSKDSGGVEQYF; CDR3nt: TGTGCCACCAGCAAAGACTCAGGAGGGGTCGAGCAGTACTTC
j_gene: TRBJ1-1; abundance: NA; v_gene: TRBV4-2; d_gene: NA; CDR3aa: CASSRSREIEAFF; CDR3nt: TGTGCCAGCAGCCGTAGCAGGGAAATCGAAGCTTTCTTT
j_gene: TRBJ2-3; abundance: NA; v_gene: TRBV19; d_gene: NA; CDR3aa: CASTIDTQYF; CDR3nt: TGTGCCAGTACCATTGATACGCAGTATTTT
j_gene: TRBJ1-2; abundance: NA; v_gene: TRBV5-4; d_gene: NA; CDR3aa: CASSTESNYGYTF; CDR3nt: TGTGCCAGCAGTACAGAATCTAACTATGGCTACACCTTC
j_gene: TRBJ2-3; abundance: NA; v_gene: TRBV6-5; d_gene: NA; CDR3aa: CASRPNFSTDTQYF; CDR3nt: TGTGCCAGCAGACCCAACTTTAGCACAGATACGCAGTATTTT
j_gene: TRBJ1-5; abundance: few; v_gene: TRBV28; d_gene: TRBD1; CDR3aa: CASRGTRTGGASNQPQHF; CDR3nt: TGTGCCAGCAGAGGAACTAGGACAGGGGGCGCATCCAATCAGCCCCAGCATTTT
j_gene: TRBJ2-6; abundance: few; v_gene: TRBV5-6; d_gene: NA; CDR3aa: CASSLGVSGANVLTF; CDR3nt: TGTGCCAGCAGCTTGGGAGTCTCTGGGGCCAACGTCCTGACTTTC
j_gene: TRBJ2-2; abundance: NA; v_gene: TRBV6-5; d_gene: NA; CDR3aa: CASSRDIEGGELFF; CDR3nt: TGTGCCAGCAGTCGGGACATCGAGGGCGGGGAGCTGTTTTTT
j_gene: TRBJ2-3; abundance: NA; v_gene: TRBV20-1; d_gene: NA; CDR3aa: CSASTGTDTQYF; CDR3nt: TGCAGTGCTAGTACGGGCACAGATACGCAGTATTTT
j_gene: TRBJ1-1; abundance: NA; v_gene: TRBV5-1; d_gene: TRBD1; CDR3aa: CASSWTGDEAFF; CDR3nt: TGCGCCAGCAGTTGGACAGGGGATGAAGCTTTCTTT
j_gene: TRBJ2-6; abundance: NA; v_gene: TRBV15; d_gene: NA; CDR3aa: CATRTAGYGANVLTF; CDR3nt: TGTGCCACCAGGACCGCGGGCTACGGGGCCAACGTCCTGACTTTC
j_gene: TRBJ2-7; abundance: NA; v_gene: TRBV30; d_gene: NA; CDR3aa: CAWSHEVGEQYF; CDR3nt: TGTGCCTGGAGCCACGAGGTTGGCGAGCAGTACTTC
j_gene: TRBJ2-7; abundance: NA; v_gene: TRBV6-1; d_gene: TRBD2; CDR3aa: CASSEGLAGVF; CDR3nt: TGTGCCAGCAGTGAGGGACTAGCGGGAGTCTTC
j_gene: TRBJ1-4; abundance: NA; v_gene: TRBV2; d_gene: NA; CDR3aa: CASRALEAEKLFF; CDR3nt: TGTGCCAGCAGGGCCTTGGAGGCTGAAAAACTGTTTTTT
j_gene: TRBJ1-6; abundance: few; v_gene: TRBV18; d_gene: NA; CDR3aa: CASSHTGENSPLHF; CDR3nt: TGTGCCAGCTCACATACCGGGGAAAATTCACCCCTCCACTTT
j_gene: TRBJ2-7; abundance: once; v_gene: TRBV11-2; d_gene: TRBD2; CDR3aa: CASSPTRRNRSAGGYEQYF; CDR3nt: TGTGCCAGCAGCCCAACACGGAGAAACCGATCAGCGGGGGGGTACGAGCAGTACTTC
j_gene: TRBJ1-5; abundance: NA; v_gene: TRBV19; d_gene: TRBD1; CDR3aa: CASTGAGGYQPQHF; CDR3nt: TGTGCCAGTACGGGGGCAGGGGGGTATCAGCCCCAGCATTTT
j_gene: TRBJ2-5; abundance: few; v_gene: TRBV6-5; d_gene: NA; CDR3aa: CASTLGGDQETQYF; CDR3nt: TGTGCCAGCACCCTAGGGGGGGACCAAGAGACCCAGTACTTC
j_gene: TRBJ2-2; abundance: NA; v_gene: TRBV6-5; d_gene: TRBD2; CDR3aa: CASSRLADGELFF; CDR3nt: TGTGCCAGCAGTAGACTAGCGGACGGGGAGCTGTTTTTT
j_gene: TRBJ2-5; abundance: NA; v_gene: TRBV18; d_gene: NA; CDR3aa: CASLYQETQYF; CDR3nt: TGTGCCAGCCTGTACCAAGAGACCCAGTACTTC
j_gene: TRBJ2-5; abundance: NA; v_gene: TRBV20-1; d_gene: NA; CDR3aa: CSASGLTYQETQYF; CDR3nt: TGCAGTGCTAGTGGACTTACGTACCAAGAGACCCAGTACTTC
j_gene: TRBJ1-4; abundance: NA; v_gene: TRBV7-9; d_gene: NA; CDR3aa: CASSPGRLNEKLFF; CDR3nt: TGTGCCAGCAGCCCAGGGCGCCTTAATGAAAAACTGTTTTTT
j_gene: TRBJ1-1; abundance: NA; v_gene: TRBV20-1; d_gene: NA; CDR3aa: CSASPLGGSRTEAFF; CDR3nt: TGCAGTGCTAGTCCATTGGGAGGGTCCCGGACTGAAGCTTTCTTT
j_gene: TRBJ1-2; abundance: few; v_gene: TRBV20-1; d_gene: NA; CDR3aa: CSATGQGYTF; CDR3nt: TGCAGTGCTACCGGACAGGGCTACACCTTC
j_gene: TRBJ2-7; abundance: NA; v_gene: TRBV5-1; d_gene: NA; CDR3aa: CASSLDTSEQYF; CDR3nt: TGCGCCAGCAGCTTGGACACCTCCGAGCAGTACTTC
j_gene: TRBJ2-7; abundance: NA; v_gene: TRBV24-1; d_gene: TRBD1; CDR3aa: CATSDAGTASFYEQYF; CDR3nt: TGTGCCACCAGTGATGCCGGGACAGCGAGCTTCTACGAGCAGTACTTC